This is a list of T cell receptor beta chains from one sample in a study of OX40 agonist ivuxolimab in advanced cancers. The method was immunoSEQ multiplex PCR; TCRdb's version includes in-frame clones alone and lacks a portion of them. Of tens of thousands of clones listed, 80% to 90% are singletons. Sequenced here: CD4+ or CD8+ T cells sorted from blood, sampled in a trial of the OX40 agonist ivuxolimab. These receptors all come from an adult with an advanced solid tumor such as melanoma, head and neck, liver or kidney cancer. Each CDR3 is given with its conserved first and last residue.

V gene: TRBV30; CDR3 protein: CAWSGKASGTGGFMNTEAFF
V gene: TRBV5-5; CDR3 protein: CASSLDGFSYEQYF
V gene: TRBV9; CDR3 protein: CASSVGGTVNTEAFF
V gene: TRBV27; CDR3 protein: CASSLGRGSYEQYF
V gene: TRBV19; CDR3 protein: CASSIALSGGNPTQYF
V gene: TRBV7-7; CDR3 protein: CASSLGGGEHQPQHF
V gene: TRBV4-1; CDR3 protein: CASSPGSRKTDTQYF
V gene: TRBV5-1; CDR3 protein: CASAKAALKTDTQYF
V gene: TRBV19; CDR3 protein: CASDRGGGYTF
V gene: TRBV20-1; CDR3 protein: CSAKTGNEQFF
V gene: TRBV18; CDR3 protein: CASSPLSRFHEQYF
V gene: TRBV5-1; CDR3 protein: CATKAGVLTYEQYF
V gene: TRBV5-1; CDR3 protein: CASSLRRQGGNEQFF
V gene: TRBV7-9; CDR3 protein: CASSFSGGRDTQYF
V gene: TRBV6-5; CDR3 protein: CASSSVGGANTGELFF
V gene: TRBV12-5; CDR3 protein: CASGTNTKTQGAGQPQHF
V gene: TRBV15; CDR3 protein: CATSRGTPSASYEQYF
V gene: TRBV5-1; CDR3 protein: CASSPQRAPGNTIYF
V gene: TRBV5-6; CDR3 protein: CASSFRDRPNYGYTF
V gene: TRBV11-3; CDR3 protein: CASSPGQGKRRVVF
V gene: TRBV5-1; CDR3 protein: CASSLERGSYNEQFF
V gene: TRBV9; CDR3 protein: CASSVGDRGLQPQHF
V gene: TRBV5-1; CDR3 protein: CASSLYRQGSPTNEKLFF
V gene: TRBV25-1; CDR3 protein: CASSESLLAGRTDTQYF
V gene: TRBV29-1; CDR3 protein: CSVEDRLAADTQYF
V gene: TRBV27; CDR3 protein: CASSPIPQGGDYGYTF
V gene: TRBV9; CDR3 protein: CASSVEIAGAGNKQFF
V gene: TRBV6-1; CDR3 protein: CASSAARGRTGELFF
V gene: TRBV11-3; CDR3 protein: CASSLGFGRQSNTGELFF
V gene: TRBV10-2; CDR3 protein: CASSGVAGDIQVPSTDTQYF
V gene: TRBV19; CDR3 protein: CASSIPGGTETQYF
V gene: TRBV6-5; CDR3 protein: CASSYSEWNEQYF
V gene: TRBV30; CDR3 protein: CAWRRLGTATTMNTEAFF
V gene: TRBV5-5; CDR3 protein: CASSLGYTGELFF
V gene: TRBV28; CDR3 protein: CASSLMRWGQGKEEQYF
V gene: TRBV28; CDR3 protein: CASSPQVYEQYF
V gene: TRBV4-1; CDR3 protein: CASSQGGSFGEKLFF
V gene: TRBV30; CDR3 protein: CAWRQGGYSNQPQHF
V gene: TRBV18; CDR3 protein: CASSPPDRDRPDTQYF
V gene: TRBV29-1; CDR3 protein: CSVNGLSSGHTDTQYF
V gene: TRBV6-1; CDR3 protein: CASRLQGSPAYEQYF
V gene: TRBV27; CDR3 protein: CASSDNYGYTF
V gene: TRBV28; CDR3 protein: CASTPGGLAGGEQFF
V gene: TRBV6-1; CDR3 protein: CASSELQGSSQPQHF
V gene: TRBV28; CDR3 protein: CASSSDRTEYTDTQYF
V gene: TRBV7-9; CDR3 protein: CASSSGVPGQIYNEQFF
V gene: TRBV5-4; CDR3 protein: CASSLQGPNTEAFF
V gene: TRBV2; CDR3 protein: CASSWSGSQGHGELFF
V gene: TRBV5-6; CDR3 protein: CASSLVQGTDTQYF
V gene: TRBV2; CDR3 protein: CASSAGLRKETQYF
V gene: TRBV18; CDR3 protein: CASSQRGDTDTQYF
V gene: TRBV15; CDR3 protein: CATSGRPDGFSPLHF